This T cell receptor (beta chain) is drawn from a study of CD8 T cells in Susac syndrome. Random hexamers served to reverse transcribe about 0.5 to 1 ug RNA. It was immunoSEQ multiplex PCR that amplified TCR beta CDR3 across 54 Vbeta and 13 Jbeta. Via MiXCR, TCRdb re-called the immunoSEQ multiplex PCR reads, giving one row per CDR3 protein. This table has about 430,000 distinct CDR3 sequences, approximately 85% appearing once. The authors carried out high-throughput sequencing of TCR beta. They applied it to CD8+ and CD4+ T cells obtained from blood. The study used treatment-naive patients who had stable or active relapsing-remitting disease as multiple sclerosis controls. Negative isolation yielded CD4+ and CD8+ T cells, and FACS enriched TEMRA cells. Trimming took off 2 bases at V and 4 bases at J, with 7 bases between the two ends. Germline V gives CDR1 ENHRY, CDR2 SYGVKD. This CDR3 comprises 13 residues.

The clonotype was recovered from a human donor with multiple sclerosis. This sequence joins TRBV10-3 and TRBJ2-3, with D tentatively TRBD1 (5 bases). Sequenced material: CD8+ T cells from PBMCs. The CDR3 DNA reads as TGTGCCATCAGTGAGGGGGCGTCAGATACGCAGTATTTT. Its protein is CAISEGASDTQYF.